This T cell receptor beta chain was documented in a study of technical replicates of blood from a few donors. Using immunoSEQ multiplex PCR, the repertoire was profiled, and TCRdb retains in-frame clones only, with some absent. This table has just over 80,000 clones, around 94% appearing once. The CDR3 has 14 amino acids. Looked up from germline, CDR1 is MNHEY and CDR2 is SMNVEV (reference sequence). V was shortened by 3 bases and J by 7 bases, with 13 bases between the two germline ends. The clonotype was recovered from a human donor in good health. The chain employs TRBV27 and TRBJ1-5, with D perhaps TRBD1 (6 bases). The sample consisted of T cells isolated from PBMCs. The CDR3 sequence: CASSFGGGGQPQHF. CDR3 coding DNA: TGTGCCAGCAGTTTTGGGGGCGGAGGCCAGCCCCAGCATTTT.